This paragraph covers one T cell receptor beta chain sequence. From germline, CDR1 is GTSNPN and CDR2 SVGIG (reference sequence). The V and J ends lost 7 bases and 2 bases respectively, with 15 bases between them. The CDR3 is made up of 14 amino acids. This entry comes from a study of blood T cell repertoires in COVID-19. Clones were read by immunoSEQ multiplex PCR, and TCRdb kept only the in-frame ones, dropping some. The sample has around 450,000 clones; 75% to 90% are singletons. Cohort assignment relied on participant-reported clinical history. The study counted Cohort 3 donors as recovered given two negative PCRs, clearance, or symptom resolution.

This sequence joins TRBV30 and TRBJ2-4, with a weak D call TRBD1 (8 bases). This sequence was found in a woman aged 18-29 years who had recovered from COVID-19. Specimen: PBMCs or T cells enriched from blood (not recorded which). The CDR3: CASDRGLSKNIQYF. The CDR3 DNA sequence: TGTGCCTCCGACAGGGGACTATCCAAAAACATTCAGTACTTC.